Listed below are T cell receptor beta chains from one sample, sequenced in a study of T-cell memory formation after mild COVID-19. One entry per CDR3 protein results from TCRdb running MiXCR on the 5' RACE reads. The data show about half a million distinct CDR3 sequences, with over 15% seen just once and 9% to 15% held by the top ten. The sequencing sample was made of PBMCs or a T cell subset sorted from them (not recorded which). All receptors derive from an adult woman who had mild COVID-19 (a few samples of this study predate the infection). Cell type and time point are not known. CDR3s include the opening cysteine and the closing phenylalanine or tryptophan. The order of the fields is D gene, V gene, J gene, clone size, CDR3 DNA, CDR3 protein. A D gene is named only where the DNA matches it firmly. Size tells how often a clone was seen (once, few, many) or the class of an expanded clone, and some rows leave it out.

>NA|TRBV12-3/TRBV12-4|TRBJ2-1|NA
TGTGCCAGCACCTTAGGACCCCAGTACAATGAGCAGTTCTTC
CASTLGPQYNEQFF
>NA|TRBV12-3/TRBV12-4|TRBJ2-3|NA
TGTGCCAGCAGCCTTACCGGGGGGCTGGGAGATACGCAGTATTTT
CASSLTGGLGDTQYF
>TRBD2|TRBV9|TRBJ2-2|few
TGTGCCAGCAGCTTCGGGACTACCAACACCGGGGAGCTGTTTTTT
CASSFGTTNTGELFF
>NA|TRBV7-9|TRBJ2-7|many
TGTGCCAGCAGCTCCCCAAGACGGAGAGCTAGCGAGCAGTACTTC
CASSSPRRRASEQYF
>NA|TRBV6-2/TRBV6-3|TRBJ2-3|NA
TGTGCCAGCAGTCACAGTCCCACAGATACGCAGTATTTT
CASSHSPTDTQYF
>TRBD1|TRBV7-6|TRBJ2-7|NA
TGTGCCAGCAGCTTAGGGACAGGGAACCACGAGCAGTACTTC
CASSLGTGNHEQYF
>TRBD1|TRBV5-5|TRBJ2-7|NA
TGTGCCAGCAGCTTAAGTCCCGGGACAGGGGGCTACGAGCAGTACTTC
CASSLSPGTGGYEQYF
>NA|TRBV5-1|TRBJ1-1|NA
TGCGCCAGCAGCCCTCTCCAGGGGAGGAACACTGAAGCTTTCTTT
CASSPLQGRNTEAFF
>NA|TRBV7-8|TRBJ2-7|NA
TGTGCCAGCAGCTTAGGTAGCGGATCTTACTACGAGCAGTACTTC
CASSLGSGSYYEQYF
>NA|TRBV6-1|TRBJ2-3|few
TGTGCCAGCAGTGGACTTAACTATGGGGGGAGCACAGATACGCAGTATTTT
CASSGLNYGGSTDTQYF
>NA|TRBV4-3|TRBJ1-2|NA
TGCGCCAGCAGCCAAGATATAACGGCTAACTATGGCTACACCTTC
CASSQDITANYGYTF
>TRBD2|TRBV30|TRBJ2-3|few
TGTGCCTGGAGTGTAAGCGGGGGCACAGATACGCAGTATTTT
CAWSVSGGTDTQYF
>NA|TRBV12-3/TRBV12-4|TRBJ2-5|few
TGTGCCAGCAGCAAGGTGGAGACCCAGTACTTC
CASSKVETQYF
>NA|TRBV4-3|TRBJ2-1|few
TGCGCCAGCGGACATGACCTCTCAAGCTCCTACAGTGAGCAGTTCTTC
CASGHDLSSSYSEQFF
>TRBD2|TRBV27|TRBJ2-1|many
TGTGCCAGCAGTTATAAGCGGGGCTACAATGAGCAGTTCTTC
CASSYKRGYNEQFF
>NA|TRBV5-1|TRBJ2-7|many
TGCGCCAGCAGCTTGGCGCAGGGAGCCTACGAGCAGTACTTC
CASSLAQGAYEQYF
>TRBD2|TRBV20-1|TRBJ2-7|many
TGCAGTGCTAGAGATCGGCTAGCGGGGGGATTTTTTAGGGAGCAGTACTTC
CSARDRLAGGFFREQYF
>NA|TRBV2|TRBJ2-1|NA
TGTGCCAGCAGTGAAAGGGCGGTCTCCTACAATGAGCAGTTCTTC
CASSERAVSYNEQFF
>TRBD2|TRBV6-2/TRBV6-3|TRBJ2-7|NA
TGTGCCAGCAGTTATCCCGGGACTACCAGCTCCTACGAGCAGTACTTC
CASSYPGTTSSYEQYF
>TRBD1|TRBV7-9|TRBJ1-2|few
TGTGCCAGCAGAAAGGGGGCAGGGGGATCGAATGGCTACACCTTC
CASRKGAGGSNGYTF
>TRBD1|TRBV4-2|TRBJ1-2|NA
TGTGCCAGCAGCCAAGTCCCGGGACAGGGGGCTGGCTACACCTTC
CASSQVPGQGAGYTF
>TRBD2|TRBV4-2|TRBJ2-1|NA
TGTGCCAGCAGCCAAGTATCTAGCGGAGTGGGCGGTGAGCAGTTCTTC
CASSQVSSGVGGEQFF
>NA|TRBV12-3/TRBV12-4|TRBJ2-2|NA
TGTGCCAGCAGCCCTTATCGAGGAGGAACCGGGGAGCTGTTTTTT
CASSPYRGGTGELFF
>TRBD2|TRBV24-1|TRBJ2-2|NA
TGTGCCACCGAAGACTCGGGACTAGCGGGGACCGGGGAGCTGTTTTTT
CATEDSGLAGTGELFF
>NA|TRBV20-1|TRBJ1-1|NA
TGCAGTGCTAGAGATGCTCCGGGCCTGATGATGAACACTGAAGCTTTCTTT
CSARDAPGLMMNTEAFF
>NA|TRBV7-9|TRBJ1-1|NA
TGTGCCAGCAGAACCAGGGACACTGAAGCTTTCTTT
CASRTRDTEAFF
>NA|TRBV12-3/TRBV12-4|TRBJ2-3|few
TGTGCCAGCAGTTCACCCCCAGCAGATACGCAGTATTTT
CASSSPPADTQYF
>TRBD2|TRBV5-6|TRBJ2-7|few
TGTGCCAGCAGCCACGGACTAGAGGGCGAGCAGTACTTC
CASSHGLEGEQYF
>NA|TRBV5-6|TRBJ1-5|NA
TGTGCCAGCAGCCGGGACTCACGGCAGCCCCAGCATTTT
CASSRDSRQPQHF
>NA|TRBV19|TRBJ1-1|NA
TGTGCCAGTAGTACCCGACGGAACAAGGGCACTGAAGCTTTCTTT
CASSTRRNKGTEAFF
>TRBD2|TRBV5-5|TRBJ2-5|NA
TGTGCCAGCAGCGCGGGGGGGTTAGGTCAAGAGACCCAGTACTTC
CASSAGGLGQETQYF
>TRBD1|TRBV25-1|TRBJ2-7|NA
TGTGCCAGCAGTGACGGACAGGGGTACGAGCAGTACTTC
CASSDGQGYEQYF
>NA|TRBV18|TRBJ1-1|NA
TGTGCCAGCTCACTACAGGGTATCGCTGAAGCTTTCTTT
CASSLQGIAEAFF